The 21 T cell receptor beta chains presented below share a single source sample, sequenced in a study of blood T cell repertoires in COVID-19. Libraries were prepared by immunoSEQ multiplex PCR; TCRdb keeps only in-frame clonotypes and omits some of them. The sample consists of about 670,000 clones, just under 90% of them appearing once. Specimen: peripheral blood. Every receptor here comes from a woman younger than 35 with acute or convalescent COVID-19.

On this clone itself: A read error may produce the germline difference seen at one junction end. The chain uses TRBV6-1 and TRBJ1-4; 7 bases match TRBD1. CDR1 is MNHNS and CDR2 is SASEGT in the germline V gene. The CDR3 loop spans 13 amino acids. The chain's CDR3 is CASREGTVEKLFF. The CDR3 DNA follows: TGTGCCAGCAGGGAAGGGACAGTAGAAAAACTGTTTTTT.

In its sample, this clone was seen once. The chain has TRBV12-3 or TRBV12-4 and TRBJ1-2; D is unclear. CDR3 length equals 12 residues. The V end was cut by 6 bases, the J end by 3 bases, with 8 bases between. CDR3 nucleotides: TGTGCCAGCAGCCGCCGAGACTATGGCTACACCTTC. Its translation: CASSRRDYGYTF.

This chain connects TRBV18 to TRBJ1-1, with 7 bases that match TRBD1. This CDR3 has 15 amino acids. Germline V gene data show CDR1 as KGHSH and CDR2 as LQKENI. J was trimmed by 1 base and V by 4 bases; bases with no gene match: 6. This CDR3 reads CASSLGQVRNTEAFF. In DNA, the CDR3 is TGTGCCAGCTCACTTGGACAGGTACGGAACACTGAAGCTTTCTTT.

The chain combines TRBV19 with TRBJ1-5; D gene ambiguous. Germline CDR1 is LNHDA and CDR2 is SQIVND (reference sequence). This CDR3 region has 15 residues. The ends were cut back, 6 bases at V and 0 bases at J, with 12 bases in the middle. CDR3 loop: CASRWQVNSNQPQHF. The DNA of the CDR3 is TGTGCCAGTAGGTGGCAGGTTAATAGCAATCAGCCCCAGCATTTT.

This clone was detected once. This sequence joins TRBV6-5 and TRBJ1-2, with D perhaps matching TRBD1 (6 bases). The CDR3 is 14 amino acids. Trimming took off 6 bases at V and 2 bases at J, with 13 bases between the two ends. CDR1 and CDR2 from the germline V gene are MNHEY and SVGAGI. DNA for the CDR3: TGTGCCAGCAGGGAGGGGGGGACAAACTATGGCTACACCTTC. Translated: CASREGGTNYGYTF.

The chain recombines TRBV5-4 with TRBJ2-3, with 9 bases fitting TRBD1. The CDR3 has 14 residues. Per the germline V gene, CDR1 is SGHNT and CDR2 is YYREEE (reference sequence). V was pared by 4 bases and J by 3 bases, with 3 bases of the junction left unmatched. The CDR3 bases are TGTGCCAGCAGCCCCGGACAGGGGACAGATACGCAGTATTTT. Residues: CASSPGQGTDTQYF.

The count of this clone is one. The genes are TRBV3-1 (or the pseudogene TRBV3-2) and TRBJ2-1, with 9 bases identical to TRBD2. This CDR3 contains 19 residues. The J segment lost 0 bases and the V segment lost 4 bases, leaving 13 bases of the junction unmatched. Germline CDR1 and CDR2: LGHDT and YNNKEL (reference sequence). The CDR3 nucleotides read TGTGCCAGCAGCCTCTTAAATAGCGGGGGCCTGAGCTCCTACAATGAGCAGTTCTTC. This sequence encodes CASSLLNSGGLSSYNEQFF.

The chain uses TRBV27 and TRBJ1-1; D is uncertain. The CDR3 covers 12 residues. The V end lost 3 bases, the J end lost 5 bases, and 7 bases lay between the germline ends. CDR1 MNHEY and CDR2 SMNVEV come from the germline V gene (reference sequence). In DNA form, the CDR3 reads TGTGCCAGCAGTTTTGCGGGAACTGAAGCTTTCTTT. It is translated as CASSFAGTEAFF.

This rearrangement joins TRBV9 to TRBJ2-2, with D perhaps matching TRBD2 (5 bases). V lost 2 bases and J lost 5, with 13 bases in between. Germline-derived CDR1 and CDR2 are SGDLS and YYNGEE. This CDR3 contains 15 residues. This CDR3 reads CASSVWGAGTGELFF. CDR3 nucleotides: TGTGCCAGCAGCGTCTGGGGAGCCGGTACCGGGGAGCTGTTTTTT.

The chain recombines TRBV6-1 with TRBJ1-4; D is ambiguous. Germline CDR1 and CDR2: MNHNS and SASEGT. This CDR3 spans 14 amino acids. Trimming left V 3 bases short and J 0 bases short, with 5 bases between. CDR3 residues: CASSETPTNEKLFF. The DNA for the CDR3 is TGTGCCAGCAGTGAGACACCAACTAATGAAAAACTGTTTTTT.

CDR3 sequence: CASSPVRGTEAFF. CDR3 bases: TGCGCCAGCAGCCCGGTACGGGGGACTGAAGCTTTCTTT. The chain links TRBV4-1 to TRBJ1-1, with TRBD1 as a possible D gene (5 bases). The CDR3 runs 13 residues. The V gene lost 4 bases and the J gene lost 5 bases, with 11 bases spanning the gap. Germline lookup yields CDR1 MGHRA and CDR2 YSYEKL.

The rearrangement joins TRBV7-6 to TRBJ1-4, with 7 bases fitting TRBD1. The CDR3 has 14 residues. V was pared by 3 bases and J by 7 bases, with 5 bases of the junction left unmatched. CDR1 is SGHVS and CDR2 is FNYEAQ in the germline V gene. The CDR3 loop is CASSFGDRAEKLFF. The DNA of the CDR3 is TGTGCCAGCAGCTTTGGCGACAGGGCTGAAAAACTGTTTTTT.

This clone was observed a single time. The final CDR3 position lacks the conserved phenylalanine or tryptophan, pointing to a likely read error. The V gene is TRBV23-1, the J gene TRBJ1-1, with unresolved D. TRBV23-1 is reported as an ORF; its role is uncertain. CDR3 length: 12 amino acids. The ends were cut back, 3 bases at V and 4 bases at J, with 6 bases in the middle. For the CDR3, the DNA is TGCGCCAGCAGTCAGGGAGGCACTGAAGCTTTCCTT. Translated: CASSQGGTEAFL.

This clone was found once. The chain uses TRBV9 and TRBJ1-1; D is ambiguous. V lost 0 bases, J lost 5 bases, and 17 bases lay in between. Germline CDR1 is SGDLS and CDR2 is YYNGEE. The length of the CDR3 is 16 residues. The CDR3 DNA reads as TGTGCCAGCAGCGTAGACCCTGGGCCCTCGCGTACTGAAGCTTTCTTT. This translates into CASSVDPGPSRTEAFF. Complete variable domain (other parts from reference TRBV9 and TRBJ1-1): DSGVTQTPKHLITATGQRVTLRCSPRSGDLSVYWYQQSLDQGLQFLIQYYNGEERAKGNILERFSAQQFPDLHSELNLSSLELGDSALYFCASSVDPGPSRTEAFFGQGTRLTVV.

The CDR3 protein is CASSYRWGAEAFF. The DNA for the CDR3 is TGTGCCAGCAGCTACCGCTGGGGGGCTGAAGCTTTCTTT. V usage is TRBV11-3 and J usage is TRBJ1-1, with a possible D match to TRBD1 (5 bases). V was cut by 4 bases and J by 6 bases, with 12 bases left in between. Germline V lookup: CDR1 SGHNT, CDR2 YENEEA. The CDR3 runs 13 residues.

This chain links TRBV30 with TRBJ1-5; D not certain. V was trimmed by 0 bases and J by 0 bases, leaving 6 bases between them. Germline values: CDR1 GTSNPN, CDR2 SVGIG (reference sequence). This CDR3 is built from 14 residues. CDR3 nucleotide sequence: TGTGCCTGGAGTGTTACAGATAGCAATCAGCCCCAGCATTTT. Its translation: CAWSVTDSNQPQHF.

V gene TRBV25-1 combines with J gene TRBJ1-6, with D unresolved. V was clipped by 3 bases and J by 6 bases, with 6 bases between them. The CDR3 sequence is 13 residues long. CDR1 is MGHDK, CDR2 SYGVNS, per germline. The CDR3 bases are TGTGCCAGCAGTGACAGAATTAATTCACCCCTCCACTTT. Amino acid sequence: CASSDRINSPLHF.

The chain has TRBV5-6 and TRBJ2-5; D is perhaps TRBD2 (5 bases). CDR1 and CDR2 (germline): SGHDT, YYEEEE. The CDR3 runs to 11 residues. V was shortened by 4 bases and J by 7 bases, with 8 bases between the two germline ends. The CDR3 DNA is TGTGCCAGCAGCACCCGGGGGACCCAGTACTTC. The encoded protein is CASSTRGTQYF.

This chain joins TRBV7-8 and TRBJ1-6; D gene unclear. Germline assignment: CDR1 SGHVS and CDR2 FQNEAQ. Trimming removed 1 base from V and 4 bases from J, with 11 bases in between. The CDR3 consists of 16 residues. In DNA form, the CDR3 reads TGTGCCAGCAGCTTAGGAGGGCGTCGTTATAATTCACCCCTCCACTTT. Residues: CASSLGGRRYNSPLHF.

The chain joins TRBV6-2 or TRBV6-3 to TRBJ2-1, with a weak D call TRBD2 (5 bases). The V end was cut by 6 bases, the J end by 2 bases, with 14 bases between. Germline-derived CDR1 and CDR2 are MNHEY and SVGEGT. The CDR3 length is 15 residues. In nucleotides, the CDR3 is TGTGCCAGCAGCGCGGACCGGGGAACCTACAATGAGCAGTTCTTC. Protein sequence: CASSADRGTYNEQFF.

The genes are TRBV6-1 and TRBJ1-2, with unresolved D. CDR1 and CDR2 from the germline V gene are MNHNS and SASEGT. There are 14 residues in the CDR3. V was shortened by 0 bases and J by 6 bases, with 11 bases between the two germline ends. CDR3 sequence (DNA): TGTGCCAGCAGTGAAGCGCCCGGAGTAAATGGCTACACCTTC. It yields the protein CASSEAPGVNGYTF.